This TCR beta chain was retrieved from a study of technical replicates of blood from several donors. Some clones are missing from TCRdb's copy, which holds only in-frame ones; the method was immunoSEQ multiplex PCR. The sample lists about 88,000 clones, around 94% occurring once. V was shortened by 5 bases and J by 0 bases, with 7 bases between the two germline ends. This CDR3 contains 13 residues. Germline assignment: CDR1 MDHEN and CDR2 SYDVKM. The origin of this receptor is a human donor in good health. Sequencing was carried out using T cells isolated from PBMCs. This chain uses TRBV28 with TRBJ1-2; D unclear. DNA for the CDR3: TGTGCCAGCAGTAGCGCAGCTAACTATGGCTACACCTTC. It is translated as CASSSAANYGYTF.